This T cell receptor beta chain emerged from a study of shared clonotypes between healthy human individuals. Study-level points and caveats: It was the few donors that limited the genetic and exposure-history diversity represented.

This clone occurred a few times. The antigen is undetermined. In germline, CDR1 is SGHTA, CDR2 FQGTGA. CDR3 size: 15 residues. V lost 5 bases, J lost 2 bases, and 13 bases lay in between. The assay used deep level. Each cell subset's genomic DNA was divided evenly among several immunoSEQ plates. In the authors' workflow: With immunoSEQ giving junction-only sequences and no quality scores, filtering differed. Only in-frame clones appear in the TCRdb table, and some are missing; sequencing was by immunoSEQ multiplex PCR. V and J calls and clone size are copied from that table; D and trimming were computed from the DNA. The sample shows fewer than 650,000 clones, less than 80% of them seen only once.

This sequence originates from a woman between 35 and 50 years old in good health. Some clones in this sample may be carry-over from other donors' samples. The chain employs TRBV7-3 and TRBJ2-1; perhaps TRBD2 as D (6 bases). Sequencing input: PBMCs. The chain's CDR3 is CASSAAGTAYNEQFF. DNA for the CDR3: TGTGCCAGCAGCGCAGCCGGGACTGCCTACAATGAGCAGTTCTTC.